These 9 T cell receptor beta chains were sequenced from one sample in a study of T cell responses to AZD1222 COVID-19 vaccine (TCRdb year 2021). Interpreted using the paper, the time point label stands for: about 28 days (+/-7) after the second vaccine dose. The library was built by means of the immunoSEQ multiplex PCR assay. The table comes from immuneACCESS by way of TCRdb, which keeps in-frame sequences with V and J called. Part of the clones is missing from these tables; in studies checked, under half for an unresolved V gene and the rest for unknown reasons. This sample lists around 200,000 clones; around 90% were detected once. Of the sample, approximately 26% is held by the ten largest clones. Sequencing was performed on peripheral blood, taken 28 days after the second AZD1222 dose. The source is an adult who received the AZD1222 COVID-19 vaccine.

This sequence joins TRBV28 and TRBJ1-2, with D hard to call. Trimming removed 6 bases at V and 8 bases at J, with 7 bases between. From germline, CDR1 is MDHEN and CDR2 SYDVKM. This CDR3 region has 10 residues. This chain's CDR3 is CASSSLGYTF. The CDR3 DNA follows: TGTGCCAGCAGCTCTCTAGGCTACACCTTC.

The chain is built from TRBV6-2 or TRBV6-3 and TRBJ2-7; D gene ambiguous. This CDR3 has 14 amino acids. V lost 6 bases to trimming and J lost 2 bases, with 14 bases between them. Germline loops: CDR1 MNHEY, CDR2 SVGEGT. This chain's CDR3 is CASSRPPGTYEQYF. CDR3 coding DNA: TGTGCCAGCAGCCGACCCCCAGGAACCTACGAGCAGTACTTC.

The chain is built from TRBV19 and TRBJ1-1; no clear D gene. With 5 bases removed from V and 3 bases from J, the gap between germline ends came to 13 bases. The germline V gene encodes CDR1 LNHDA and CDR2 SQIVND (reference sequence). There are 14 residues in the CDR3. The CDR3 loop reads CASSSQPLDTEAFF. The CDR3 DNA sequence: TGTGCCAGTAGTTCCCAACCTTTGGACACTGAAGCTTTCTTT.

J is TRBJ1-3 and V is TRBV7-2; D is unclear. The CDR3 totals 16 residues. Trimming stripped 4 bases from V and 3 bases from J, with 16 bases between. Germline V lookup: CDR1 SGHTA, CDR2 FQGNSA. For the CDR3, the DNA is TGTGCCAGCAGCTCACCGTCCCTTTTGGGTGGAAACACCATATATTTT. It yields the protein CASSSPSLLGGNTIYF. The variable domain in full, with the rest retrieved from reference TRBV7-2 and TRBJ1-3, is GAGVSQSPSNKVTEKGKDVELRCDPISGHTALYWYRQSLGQGLEFLIYFQGNSAPDKSGLPSDRFSAERTGGSVSTLTIQRTQQEDSAVYLCASSSPSLLGGNTIYFGEGSWLTVV.

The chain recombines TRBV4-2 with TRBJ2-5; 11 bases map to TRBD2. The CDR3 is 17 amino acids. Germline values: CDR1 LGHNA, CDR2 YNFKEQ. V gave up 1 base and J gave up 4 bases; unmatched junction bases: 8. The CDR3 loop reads CASSQVPSGRRGETQYF. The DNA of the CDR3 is TGTGCCAGCAGCCAAGTCCCTAGCGGGAGGAGGGGAGAGACCCAGTACTTC.

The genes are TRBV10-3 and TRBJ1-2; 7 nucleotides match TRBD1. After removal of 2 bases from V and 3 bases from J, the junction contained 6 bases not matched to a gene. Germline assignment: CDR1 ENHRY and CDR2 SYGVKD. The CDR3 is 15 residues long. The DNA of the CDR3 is TGTGCCATCAGTGAGACAGGGGAAGGGGACTATGGCTACACCTTC. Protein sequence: CAISETGEGDYGYTF.

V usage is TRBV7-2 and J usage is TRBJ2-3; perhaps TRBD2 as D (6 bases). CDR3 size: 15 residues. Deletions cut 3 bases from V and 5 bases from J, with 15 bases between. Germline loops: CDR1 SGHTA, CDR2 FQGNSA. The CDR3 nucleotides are TGTGCCAGCAGCTTTGTAGGAGGGCCGGGAGATACGCAGTATTTT. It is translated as CASSFVGGPGDTQYF.

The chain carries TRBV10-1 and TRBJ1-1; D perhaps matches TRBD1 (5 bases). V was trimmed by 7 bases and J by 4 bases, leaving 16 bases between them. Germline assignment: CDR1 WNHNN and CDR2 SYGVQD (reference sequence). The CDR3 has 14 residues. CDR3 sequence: CASTIRGIGTEAFF. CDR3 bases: TGCGCCAGCACCATAAGGGGAATAGGCACTGAAGCTTTCTTT.

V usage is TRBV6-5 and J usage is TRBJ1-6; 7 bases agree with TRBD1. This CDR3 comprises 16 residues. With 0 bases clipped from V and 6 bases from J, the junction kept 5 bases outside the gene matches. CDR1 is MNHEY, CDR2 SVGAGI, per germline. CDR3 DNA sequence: TGTGCCAGCAGTTACTCCACAGGGGCTAGTAATTCACCCCTCCACTTT. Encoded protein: CASSYSTGASNSPLHF.